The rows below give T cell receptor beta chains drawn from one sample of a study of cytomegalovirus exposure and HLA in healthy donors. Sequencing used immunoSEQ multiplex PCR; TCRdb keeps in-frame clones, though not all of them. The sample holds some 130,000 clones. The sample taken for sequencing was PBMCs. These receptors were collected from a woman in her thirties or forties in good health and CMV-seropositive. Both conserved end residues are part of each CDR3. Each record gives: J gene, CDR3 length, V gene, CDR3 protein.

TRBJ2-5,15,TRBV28,CASSFPPSGQETQYF
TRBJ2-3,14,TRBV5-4,CASSSSGRTDTQYF
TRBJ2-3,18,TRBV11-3,CASSLDLGLAEKGDTQYF
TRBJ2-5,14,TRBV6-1,CASRATGGRETQYF
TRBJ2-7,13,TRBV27,CASSKGLSYEQYF
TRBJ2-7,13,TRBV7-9,CASSPDTDYEQYF
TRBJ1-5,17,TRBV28,CASSLLEGQARGQPQHF
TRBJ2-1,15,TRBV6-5,CASSRQGSSYNEQFF
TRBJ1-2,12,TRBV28,CASSKGGDGYTF
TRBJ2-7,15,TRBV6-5,CASSPDRSFTYEQYF
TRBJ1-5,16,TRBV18,CASSPLGGGLNQPQHF
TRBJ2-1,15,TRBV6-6,CASSTTSGIGNEQFF
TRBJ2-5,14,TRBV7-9,CASSLGSPGGTQYF
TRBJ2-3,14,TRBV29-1,CSVAATGNTDTQYF
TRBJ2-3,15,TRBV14,CASSQDGRSADTQYF
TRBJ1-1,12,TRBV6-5,CASSTGNTEAFF
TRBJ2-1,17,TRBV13,CASSPITSLAIYNEQFF
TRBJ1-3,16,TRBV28,CASSLLGSGLQNTIYF
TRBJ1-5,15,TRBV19,CASSIGGQGNQPQHF
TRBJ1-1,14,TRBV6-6,CASRPLREDTEAFF
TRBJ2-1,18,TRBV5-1,CASSLASFTGQGRNEQFF
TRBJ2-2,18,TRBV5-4,CASSLLQGAIANTGELFF
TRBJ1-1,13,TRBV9,CASSVSGGTEAFF
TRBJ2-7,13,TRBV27,CASSPTGVYEQYF
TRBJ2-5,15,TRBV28,CASSLRQGSLKTQYF
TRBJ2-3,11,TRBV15,CATSETDTQYF
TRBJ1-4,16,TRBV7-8,CASSLTAGGPLEKLFF
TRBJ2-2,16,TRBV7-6,CASSLAGGPNTGELFF
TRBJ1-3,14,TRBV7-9,CASSLSRSGNTIYF
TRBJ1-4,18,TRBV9,CASSVGRDSFATNEKLFF
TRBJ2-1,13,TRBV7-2,CASSSGLYNEQFF
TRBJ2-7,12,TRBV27,CASSPLAGEQYF
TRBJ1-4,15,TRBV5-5,CASSNLGTGSEKLFF
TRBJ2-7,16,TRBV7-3,CASSLRNWSSPAEQYF
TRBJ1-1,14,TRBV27,CASSLRQANTEAFF
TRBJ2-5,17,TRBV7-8,CASSLAASGEVQETQYF
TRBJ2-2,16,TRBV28,CASSRPTTSGPGELFF
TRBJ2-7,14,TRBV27,CASTLAGPGYEQYF
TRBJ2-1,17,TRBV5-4,CASSLRTSGTTYNEQFF
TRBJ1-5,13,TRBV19,CASSKGGNQPQHF
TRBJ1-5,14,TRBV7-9,CASSATQGYQPQHF
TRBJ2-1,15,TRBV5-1,CASSAGQSSYNEQFF
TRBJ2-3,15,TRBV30,CAWSLAASSTDTQYF
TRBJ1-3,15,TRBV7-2,CASSFLSGPGNTIYF
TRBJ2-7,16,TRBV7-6,CASGSGRAPSSYEQYF
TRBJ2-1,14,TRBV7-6,CASSLGHGYNEQFF
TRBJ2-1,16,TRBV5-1,CASSLAGLAGVDEQFF
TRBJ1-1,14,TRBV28,CASSLPGMNTEAFF
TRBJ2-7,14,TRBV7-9,CASSFSGTSYEQYF
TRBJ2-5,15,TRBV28,CASSGQGRGQETQYF
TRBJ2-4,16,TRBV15,CATSRDSGGGLRVQYF
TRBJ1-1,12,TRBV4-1,CASKQVNTEAFF
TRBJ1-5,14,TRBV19,CATLATGNNQPQHF
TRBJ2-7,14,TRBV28,CASSLYGTGNEQYF
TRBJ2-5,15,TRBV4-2,CASSRTSGTLETQYF
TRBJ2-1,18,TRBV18,CASSPLAGGQSSYNEQFF
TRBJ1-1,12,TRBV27,CASQGRNTEAFF
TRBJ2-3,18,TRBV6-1,CASSEGLAGGRRTDTQYF
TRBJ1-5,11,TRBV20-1,CSASGGQPQHF
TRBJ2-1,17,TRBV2,CASSGLAGQVTYNEQFF